Given below is one T cell receptor beta chain in context. The assay was immunoSEQ multiplex PCR, and TCRdb's table has in-frame clones only and misses some. The data show tens of thousands of clones, with 80% to 90% seen just once and around 3.6% held by the top ten. Trimming pared 5 bases from V and 4 bases from J, leaving 11 bases between. Germline loops: CDR1 SGHTA, CDR2 FQGNSA. CDR3 size: 14 residues. This record belongs to a study of OX40 agonist ivuxolimab in advanced cancers. Study-wide background: Hepatocellular carcinoma, melanoma, renal cell or head and neck cancer affected the dose-escalation patients. Therapy given before enrollment (anti-PD-1, anti-PD-L1 or anti-CTLA-4) was allowed, and around 41% had some.

At baseline, cycle 4 day 1, and cycle 7 day 1, blood was sampled. This TCR was sampled from an adult with an advanced solid tumor such as melanoma, head and neck, liver or kidney cancer. Sequenced here: CD4+ or CD8+ T cells sorted from blood, sampled in a trial of the OX40 agonist ivuxolimab. V gene TRBV7-2 combines with J gene TRBJ2-2; D tentatively fits TRBD1 or TRBD2 (5 bases each). The CDR3 DNA reads TGTGCCAGCAGCATGGGACCTGCCACCGGGGAGCTGTTTTTT. It encodes CASSMGPATGELFF.